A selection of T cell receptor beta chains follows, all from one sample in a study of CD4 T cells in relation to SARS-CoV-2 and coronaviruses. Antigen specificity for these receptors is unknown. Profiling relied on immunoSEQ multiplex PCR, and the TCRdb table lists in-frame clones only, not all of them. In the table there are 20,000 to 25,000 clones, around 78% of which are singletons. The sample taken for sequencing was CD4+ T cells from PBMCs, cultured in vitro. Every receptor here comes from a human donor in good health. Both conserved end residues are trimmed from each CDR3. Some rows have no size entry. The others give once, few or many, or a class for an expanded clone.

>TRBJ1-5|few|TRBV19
ASTTKTRDRGWRNQPQH
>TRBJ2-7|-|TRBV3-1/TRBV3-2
AASDSYEQY
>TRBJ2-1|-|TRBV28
ASSLVGGYNEQF
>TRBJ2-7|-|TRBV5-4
ASSLVQGYEQY
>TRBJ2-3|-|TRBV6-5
ASSYSASTDTQY
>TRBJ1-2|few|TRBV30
AWGGDGYT
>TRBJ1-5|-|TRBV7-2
ASSPLPDLFGQPQH
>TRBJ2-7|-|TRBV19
ASMGVAYEQY
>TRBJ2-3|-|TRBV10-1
ASSESRLQSTQY
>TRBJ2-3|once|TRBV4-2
ASSPPPFLQGAHDTADTQY
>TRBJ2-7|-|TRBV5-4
ASSLTGGNEQY
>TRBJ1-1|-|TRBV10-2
ASSEPSKNTEAF
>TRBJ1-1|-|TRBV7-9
ASSPPAATEAF
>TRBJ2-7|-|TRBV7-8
ASSHVTQDNTYYEQY
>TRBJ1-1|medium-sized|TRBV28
ASSAPRGLGTEAF
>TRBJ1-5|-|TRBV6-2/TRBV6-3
ASSYGRGAFREGQPQH
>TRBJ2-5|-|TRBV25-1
ASSLPGKETQY
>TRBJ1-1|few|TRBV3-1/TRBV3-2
ASSLNTEAF
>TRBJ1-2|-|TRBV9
ASSVENYGYT